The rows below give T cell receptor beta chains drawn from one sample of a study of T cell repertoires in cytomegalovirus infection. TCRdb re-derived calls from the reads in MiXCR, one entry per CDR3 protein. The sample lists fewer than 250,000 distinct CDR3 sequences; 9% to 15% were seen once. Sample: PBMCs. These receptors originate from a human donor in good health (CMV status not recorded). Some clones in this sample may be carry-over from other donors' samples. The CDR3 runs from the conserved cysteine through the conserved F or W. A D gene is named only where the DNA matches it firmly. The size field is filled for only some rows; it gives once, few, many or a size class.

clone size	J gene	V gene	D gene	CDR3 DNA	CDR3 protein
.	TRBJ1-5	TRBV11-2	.	TGTGCCAGCAGCTTAGGCACTGGGGGAGATCAGCCCCAGCATTTT	CASSLGTGGDQPQHF
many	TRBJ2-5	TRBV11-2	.	TGTGCCAGCAGCTTGGCAGGGTTCGTAGAGACCCAGTACTTC	CASSLAGFVETQYF
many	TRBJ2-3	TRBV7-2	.	TGTGCCAGCAGCTTAGATCGACTGTACACAGATACGCAGTATTTT	CASSLDRLYTDTQYF
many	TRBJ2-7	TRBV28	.	TGTGCCTCCCGGGGCGGCCGCTATCACGAGCAGTACTTC	CASRGGRYHEQYF
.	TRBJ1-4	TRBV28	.	TGTGCCAGCAGTTCATACAGTCAGGGACCGGGGACTAATGAAAAACTGTTTTTT	CASSSYSQGPGTNEKLFF
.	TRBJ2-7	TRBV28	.	TGTGCCAGCAGTTCTCCGGGGGCGAATCTCTACTCCTACGAGCAGTACTTC	CASSSPGANLYSYEQYF
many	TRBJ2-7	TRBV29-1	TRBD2	TGCAGCGCCGGGACTAGCGGGAGCTACGAGCAGTACTTC	CSAGTSGSYEQYF
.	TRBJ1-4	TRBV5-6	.	TGTGCCAGCAGCCGGACGGGGGAGGGGGAAAAACTGTTTTTT	CASSRTGEGEKLFF
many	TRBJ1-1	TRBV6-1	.	TGTGCCAGCAGTAGCGGGACGCGGGTGGCTGAAGCTTTCTTT	CASSSGTRVAEAFF
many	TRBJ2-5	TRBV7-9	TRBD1	TGTGCCAGCAGCTTTTGGGACAGACAAGAGACCCAGTACTTC	CASSFWDRQETQYF
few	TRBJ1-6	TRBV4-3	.	TGCGCCAGCAGCCAAGGGGACCATTCACCCCTCCACTTT	CASSQGDHSPLHF
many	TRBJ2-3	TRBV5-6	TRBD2	TGTGCCAGCAGCCAAGCGGGAGCGGAAGCAGATACGCAGTATTTT	CASSQAGAEADTQYF
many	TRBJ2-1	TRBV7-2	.	TGTGCCAGCAGCGAACCCAGGGGAATTCTGCAGTTCTTC	CASSEPRGILQFF
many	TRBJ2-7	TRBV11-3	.	TGTGCCAGCAGCTTACCGGCCCAGGGAAACTACGAGCAGTACTTC	CASSLPAQGNYEQYF
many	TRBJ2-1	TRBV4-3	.	TGCGCCAGCAGCCAAGATCCGGGTATCTCCTACAATGAGCAGTTCTTC	CASSQDPGISYNEQFF
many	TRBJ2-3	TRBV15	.	TGTGCCACCAGCAGAGATAGGGGACAAAGCACAGATACGCAGTATTTT	CATSRDRGQSTDTQYF
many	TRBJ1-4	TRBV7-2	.	TGTGCCAGCAGACAGAAACAAGGCGAACTGTTTTTT	CASRQKQGELFF
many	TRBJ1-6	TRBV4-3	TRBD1	TGCGCCAGCAGCCAGGACAGGGGTGATTACTCACCCCTCCACTTT	CASSQDRGDYSPLHF
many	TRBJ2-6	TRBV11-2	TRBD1	TGTGCCAGCAGCTTCCTGACAGGGATCAACGTCCTGACTTTC	CASSFLTGINVLTF
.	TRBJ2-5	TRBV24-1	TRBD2	TGTGCCACCAGTGGAAAAGCGACTAGCGGGGGACAAGAGACCCAGTACTTC	CATSGKATSGGQETQYF
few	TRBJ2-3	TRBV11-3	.	TGTGCCAGCAGCTTAACTAGTGTCCCCACAGATACGCAGTATTTT	CASSLTSVPTDTQYF
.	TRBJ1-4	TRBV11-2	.	TGTGCCAGCAGTCGGGACCATGGACACGATGAAAAACTGTTTTTT	CASSRDHGHDEKLFF
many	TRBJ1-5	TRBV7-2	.	TGTGCCAGCAGCTTAGCCCGGGGTTCAAATCAGCCCCAGCATTTT	CASSLARGSNQPQHF
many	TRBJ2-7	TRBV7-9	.	TGTGCCAGCAGCTTAGATCTGGGGGCGCAGTACGAGCAGTACTTC	CASSLDLGAQYEQYF
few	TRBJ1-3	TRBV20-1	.	TGCAGTGCTAATCTTATCTCTGGAAACACCATATATTTT	CSANLISGNTIYF
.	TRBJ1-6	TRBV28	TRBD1	TGTGCCAGCAGTTCCCGACAGGGAGGAGCACCCCTCCACTTT	CASSSRQGGAPLHF
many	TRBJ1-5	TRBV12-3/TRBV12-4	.	TGTGCCAGCAGTCCCGACCACGGGAATCAGCCCCAGCATTTT	CASSPDHGNQPQHF
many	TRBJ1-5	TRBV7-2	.	TGTGCCAGCAGCTTAGCGCTGGGTTATCAGCCCCAGCATTTT	CASSLALGYQPQHF
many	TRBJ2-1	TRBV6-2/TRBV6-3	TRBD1	TGTGCCAGCAGTGGGGACAGGGCCTTCAATGAGCAGTTCTTC	CASSGDRAFNEQFF
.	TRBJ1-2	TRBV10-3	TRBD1	TGTGCCATCAGTGGACCGGGACAGGGGGCCTATGGCTACACCTTC	CAISGPGQGAYGYTF
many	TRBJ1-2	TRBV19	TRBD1	TGTGCCAGTAGTATGGGCGGACAGGGGGCTTATGGCTACACCTTC	CASSMGGQGAYGYTF
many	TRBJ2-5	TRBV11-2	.	TGTGCCAGCAGCTCAAGCAGCCCCAAGGGAGAGACCCAGTACTTC	CASSSSSPKGETQYF
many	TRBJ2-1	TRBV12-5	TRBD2	TGTGCTAGTGGCTCCCCGGGACTAGCGGGGTTTGAGCAGTTCTTC	CASGSPGLAGFEQFF
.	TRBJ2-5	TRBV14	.	TGTGCCAGCAGCCAAGATGTTCTCTTTTTAGCGGAGACCCAGTACTTC	CASSQDVLFLAETQYF
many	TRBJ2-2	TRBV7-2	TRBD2	TGTGCCAGCAGCTTTAGCGGGGGGGCCGGGGAGCTGTTTTTT	CASSFSGGAGELFF
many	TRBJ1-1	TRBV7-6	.	TGTGCCAGCAGGCCCGGTCGTCTTGGTACTGAAGCTTTCTTT	CASRPGRLGTEAFF
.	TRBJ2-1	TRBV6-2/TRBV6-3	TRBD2	TGTGCCAGCAGTTACCCCCCTACACTAGCGGGAGTGGATAATGAGCAGTTCTTC	CASSYPPTLAGVDNEQFF
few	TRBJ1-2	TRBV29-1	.	TGCAGCGCTGGGGGCGTTATGGACTATGGCTACACCTTC	CSAGGVMDYGYTF
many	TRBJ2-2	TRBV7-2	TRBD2	TGTGCCAGCAGCTTCCTTAGCGGGGGCACCGGGGAGCTGTTTTTT	CASSFLSGGTGELFF
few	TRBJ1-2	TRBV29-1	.	TGCAGCGTTGCAGACAGGATACTCTATGGCTACACCTTC	CSVADRILYGYTF
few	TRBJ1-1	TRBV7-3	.	TGTGCCAGCAGCTTAGGCCCTATTACTGAAGCTTTCTTT	CASSLGPITEAFF
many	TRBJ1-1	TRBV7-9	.	TGTGCCAGCAGTCACAGGGAAGTCGACACTGAAGCTTTCTTT	CASSHREVDTEAFF
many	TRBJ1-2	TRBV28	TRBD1	TGTGCCAGCAGCCCGACAGGGGATGGCTACACCTTC	CASSPTGDGYTF
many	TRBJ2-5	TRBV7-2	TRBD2	TGTGCCAGCAGCCAAGGGATTAGCGGGAAAGAGACCCAGTACTTC	CASSQGISGKETQYF
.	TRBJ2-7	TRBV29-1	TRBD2	TGCAGCGTGGGTGGACTAGCGGGAGGCGAAACCTACGAGCAGTACTTC	CSVGGLAGGETYEQYF
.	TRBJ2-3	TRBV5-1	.	TGCGCCAGCAACCGGGACCGCACAGATACGCAGTATTTT	CASNRDRTDTQYF
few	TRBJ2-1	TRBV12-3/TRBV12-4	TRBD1	TGTGCCAGCAGTTTAGTAAGAGACAGGGTCCATGAGCAGTTCTTC	CASSLVRDRVHEQFF
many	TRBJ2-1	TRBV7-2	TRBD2	TGTGCCAGCAGCATGGAACTTAGCGGGAGCTCCTACAATGAGCAGTTCTTC	CASSMELSGSSYNEQFF
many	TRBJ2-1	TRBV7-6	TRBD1	TGTGCCAGCAGCTCGACCGGGACAGGGTCCTACAATGAGCAGTTCTTC	CASSSTGTGSYNEQFF
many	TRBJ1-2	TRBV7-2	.	TGTGCCAGCAGCTCGGGGGTTCTCTATGGCTACACCTTC	CASSSGVLYGYTF
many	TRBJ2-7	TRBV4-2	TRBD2	TGTGCCAGCAGCCAGGAGGGAGGGAGCACCTACGAGCAGTACTTC	CASSQEGGSTYEQYF
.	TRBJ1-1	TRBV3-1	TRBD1	TGTGCCAGCAGGAGGACAGGGGGCGCGTCTGAAGCTTTCTTT	CASRRTGGASEAFF
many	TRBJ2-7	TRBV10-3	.	TGTGCCATCACCGAACAGGGGAGGGGCGAGCAGTACTTC	CAITEQGRGEQYF
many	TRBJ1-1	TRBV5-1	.	TGCGCCAGCAGCTTGGCCGGGACCATGAACACTGAAGCTTTCTTT	CASSLAGTMNTEAFF
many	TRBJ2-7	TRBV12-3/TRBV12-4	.	TGTGCCAGCAGTTCCGGTGATAGCGCCTACGAGCAGTACTTC	CASSSGDSAYEQYF
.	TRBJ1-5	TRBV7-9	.	TGTGCCAGCAGCCAACGAGGGGTCCAGCATTTT	CASSQRGVQHF
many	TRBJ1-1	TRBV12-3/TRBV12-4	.	TGTGCCAGCAGTAGGGGAGAAGCTTTCTTT	CASSRGEAFF
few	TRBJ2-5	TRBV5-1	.	TGCGCCAGCAGCACCTACAGGGCCCAAGAGACCCAGTACTTC	CASSTYRAQETQYF
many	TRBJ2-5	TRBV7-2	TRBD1	TGTGCCAGCAGCTGGGACAGAGGGGAGACCCAGTACTTC	CASSWDRGETQYF
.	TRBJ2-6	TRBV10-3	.	TGTGCCATCACCAAGGACAGCTCTGGGGCCAACGTCCTGACTTTC	CAITKDSSGANVLTF